This entry lists 32 T cell receptor beta chains sequenced from one sample in a study of cytomegalovirus exposure and HLA in healthy donors. 13 Jbeta primers and 60 Vbeta primers were used for the PCR. TCRdb keeps only in-frame clones here, not all; method: immunoSEQ multiplex PCR. The sample holds 150,000 to 200,000 clones, 84% seen once. The sample consisted of PBMCs. These receptors were taken from a man aged 25 to 40 in good health and CMV-seronegative.

The chain carries TRBV28 and TRBJ1-4; D is possibly TRBD1 (6 bases). With 3 bases removed from V and 6 bases from J, the gap between germline ends came to 11 bases. CDR3 length equals 14 residues. Looked up from germline, CDR1 is MDHEN and CDR2 is SYDVKM. The CDR3 DNA sequence: TGTGCCAGCAGTTTGGGACAACCCTATGAAAAACTGTTTTTT. It translates to CASSLGQPYEKLFF.

The rearrangement uses TRBV2 and TRBJ2-2, with D possibly matching TRBD1 (6 bases). The CDR3 is 14 amino acids. V was shortened by 7 bases and J by 3 bases, with 12 bases between the two germline ends. Looked up from germline, CDR1 is SNHLY and CDR2 is FYNNEI. The CDR3 nucleotides are TGTGCCAGCACAGGGGCGGCGGACACCGGGGAGCTGTTTTTT. Protein: CASTGAADTGELFF.

The chain recombines TRBV7-8 with TRBJ2-2, with D maybe TRBD2 (6 bases). Germline V gene data show CDR1 as SGHVS and CDR2 as FQNEAQ. This CDR3 comprises 17 residues. Trimming shortened V by 5 bases and J by 4 bases, and 20 bases separated the two germline ends. The CDR3 coding sequence is TGTGCCAGCAGCCCCATGTTGGGGGGTTCGGGCACCGGGGAGCTGTTTTTT. It yields the protein CASSPMLGGSGTGELFF.

The genes are TRBV7-9 and TRBJ2-5; tentative D call: TRBD2 (7 bases). Trimming took off 5 bases at V and 5 bases at J, with 24 bases between the two ends. Germline CDR1 is SEHNR and CDR2 is FQNEAQ (reference sequence). The CDR3 consists of 17 residues. CDR3 sequence reads: CASSPETSPGGRETQYF. CDR3 in DNA: TGTGCCAGCAGCCCAGAAACCTCCCCGGGGGGCCGTGAGACCCAGTACTTC.

V gene TRBV27 combines with J gene TRBJ1-5; possibly TRBD1 for D (5 bases). CDR1 and CDR2 from the germline V gene are MNHEY and SMNVEV (reference sequence). CDR3 length: 14 residues. V lost 4 bases and J 11 bases, leaving 18 bases between the germline ends. CDR3 bases: TGTGCCAGCAGTTCTCGGGGGGGGTCGAGGTCCCAGCATTTT. It codes for CASSSRGGSRSQHF.

This chain connects TRBV19 to TRBJ1-4; D perhaps matches TRBD1 (5 bases). Between the trimmed V and J ends, which lost 3 bases and 7 bases, there was a span of 12 bases. Germline CDR1 and CDR2: LNHDA and SQIVND (reference sequence). The CDR3 runs 14 residues. CDR3 amino acids: CASSIRGEAEKLFF. For the CDR3, the DNA is TGTGCCAGTAGTATTCGGGGGGAGGCTGAAAAACTGTTTTTT.

The table lists this clone with a count of one. J is TRBJ2-5 and V is TRBV28; weak D call: TRBD1 (5 bases). The CDR3 has 16 residues. Germline V gene lookup returns CDR1 MDHEN and CDR2 SYDVKM. The V and J ends lost 3 bases and 2 bases respectively, with 16 bases between them. As DNA, the CDR3 is TGTGCCAGCAGTTTGACAGATGGGGCAGTTCAAGAGACCCAGTACTTC. It encodes CASSLTDGAVQETQYF.

The rearrangement links TRBV9 to TRBJ1-3; 7 nucleotides match TRBD1. The CDR3 length is 16 residues. The germline CDR1 and CDR2 sequences are SGDLS and YYNGEE. J gave up 1 base and V 2 bases, and 6 bases lay outside the gene matches. Written as DNA, the CDR3 is TGTGCCAGCAGCGTTTCAGGGGGTAGGTCTGGAAACACCATATATTTT. Encoded protein: CASSVSGGRSGNTIYF.

The chain carries TRBV7-7 and TRBJ2-7, with D perhaps matching TRBD2 (5 bases). This CDR3 has 15 residues. V gave up 4 bases and J gave up 1 base, with 14 bases separating them. Per the germline V gene, CDR1 is SSHAT and CDR2 is FNYEAQ (reference sequence). The CDR3 region is CASSYKPGISYEQYF. DNA of the CDR3: TGTGCCAGCAGCTATAAACCGGGAATTTCCTACGAGCAGTACTTC.

This sequence joins TRBV29-1 and TRBJ2-4; maybe TRBD1 (6 bases). There are 15 residues in the CDR3. Trimming removed 6 bases at V and 0 bases at J, with 15 bases between. Germline loops: CDR1 SQVTM, CDR2 ANQGSEA. The CDR3 sequence is CSVVLQGRAKNIQYF. As DNA, the CDR3 is TGCAGCGTCGTACTACAGGGACGAGCCAAAAACATTCAGTACTTC. The full variable domain, in which reference TRBV29-1 and TRBJ2-4 provide the parts outside the CDR3, is SAVISQKPSRDICQRGTSLTIQCQVDSQVTMMFWYRQQPGQSLTLIATANQGSEATYESGFVIDKFPISRPNLTFSTLTVSNMSPEDSSIYLCSVVLQGRAKNIQYFGAGTRLSVL.

V gene TRBV5-6 combines with J gene TRBJ1-4; 7 bases fit TRBD1. V was pared by 4 bases and J by 4 bases, with 10 bases of the junction left unmatched. The CDR3 is 16 residues long. Germline values: CDR1 SGHDT, CDR2 YYEEEE. The CDR3: CASSLRFGTVNEKLFF. The DNA of the CDR3 is TGTGCCAGCAGCCTGAGATTCGGGACAGTTAATGAAAAACTGTTTTTT.

The chain uses TRBV19 and TRBJ2-7; TRBD1 matches 11 bases. This CDR3 region has 15 residues. The V gene end was trimmed by 5 bases and the J gene end by 0 bases; junction bases not matched to a gene: 3. Germline V gene sequence: CDR1 LNHDA, CDR2 SQIVND (reference sequence). The CDR3 DNA follows: TGTGCCAGTAGTTACGGGACAGGGGGCTCCTACGAGCAGTACTTC. This codes for CASSYGTGGSYEQYF.

The chain combines TRBV7-8 with TRBJ1-1; maybe TRBD1 (6 bases). The V and J ends lost 5 bases and 3 bases respectively, with 22 bases between them. In germline, CDR1 is SGHVS, CDR2 FQNEAQ. There are 17 residues in the CDR3. For the CDR3, the DNA is TGTGCCAGCAGCCGTAGTTGGGTGACAGGTCCTGACACTGAAGCTTTCTTT. Its protein is CASSRSWVTGPDTEAFF.

The rearrangement uses TRBV10-3 and TRBJ1-1, with 8 bases identical to TRBD1. Germline V gene lookup returns CDR1 ENHRY and CDR2 SYGVKD. V lost 6 bases to trimming and J lost 6 bases; unmatched junction nucleotides: 0. The CDR3 is made up of 11 amino acids. The CDR3 protein is CAIRQGAEAFF. CDR3 DNA: TGTGCCATCAGACAGGGGGCTGAAGCTTTCTTT.

CDR3 amino acids: CASSHTRGVDPGNYGYTF. The CDR3 DNA reads as TGTGCCAGCAGTCACACACGGGGGGTAGACCCGGGGAACTATGGCTACACCTTC. The chain links TRBV7-8 to TRBJ1-2; TRBD1 might be the D (5 bases). CDR3 length equals 18 residues. Trimming cost V 6 bases and J 2 bases, with 25 bases left between them. The germline V gene encodes CDR1 SGHVS and CDR2 FQNEAQ.

CDR3 DNA: TGTGCCAGCAGCCAGTACAATGAGCAGTTCTTC. Translation: CASSQYNEQFF. The chain employs TRBV11-3 and TRBJ2-1, with D unclear. The germline gives CDR1 SGHNT, CDR2 YENEEA. This CDR3 has 11 amino acids. The V end lost 5 bases, the J end lost 4 bases, and 3 bases lay between the germline ends.

V is TRBV2 and J is TRBJ2-1; 8 nucleotides match TRBD2. CDR1 and CDR2 (germline): SNHLY, FYNNEI. This CDR3 spans 14 amino acids. Trimming cost V 7 bases and J 4 bases; bases outside gene matches: 6. This chain's CDR3 is CASMLGGGYNEQFF. Here the CDR3 DNA reads TGTGCCAGCATGCTCGGGGGGGGGTACAATGAGCAGTTCTTC.

This chain uses TRBV5-1 with TRBJ1-4; 7 nucleotides agree with TRBD1. Germline CDR1 reads SGHRS; CDR2 reads YFSETQ. V shed 3 bases and J 3 bases; nucleotides not matched to a gene: 5. This CDR3 is built from 15 residues. The DNA for the CDR3 is TGCGCCAGCAGCTCCCGACAGGGAGCTAATGAAAAACTGTTTTTT. This gives the protein CASSSRQGANEKLFF.

This clone was counted once. The genes are TRBV10-2 and TRBJ2-7; TRBD1 matches at 11 bases. The germline V gene has CDR1 WSHSY and CDR2 SAAADI. The CDR3 extends over 18 amino acids. V lost 6 bases to trimming and J lost 6 bases; unmatched junction nucleotides: 19. CDR3 loop: CASRQDRGLNPGSREQYF. Here the CDR3 DNA reads TGCGCCAGCAGACAGGACAGGGGGCTAAACCCCGGGTCTCGCGAGCAGTACTTC.

This chain uses TRBV6-1 with TRBJ2-3, with 7 bases fitting TRBD1. Germline CDR1 and CDR2: MNHNS and SASEGT. J lost 1 base, V lost 5 bases, and 6 bases had no gene match. This CDR3 has 15 residues. The CDR3 sequence: CASSPRQGGTDTQYF. The CDR3 coding sequence is TGTGCCAGCAGTCCCCGACAGGGTGGCACAGATACGCAGTATTTT.

This clone was seen only once. V gene TRBV12-5 combines with J gene TRBJ2-1, with D possibly TRBD1 on 6 matching bases. Trimming took 6 bases from V and 3 from J, leaving 18 bases between them. CDR1 is LGHNT, CDR2 FRNRAP, per germline. This CDR3 comprises 16 residues. The CDR3 is CASGPDGQLNYNEQFF. CDR3 bases: TGTGCTAGTGGCCCCGATGGACAGCTCAACTACAATGAGCAGTTCTTC.

The chain recombines TRBV2 with TRBJ2-5, with a weak D call TRBD2 (6 bases). V was pared by 9 bases and J by 2 bases, with 19 bases between. The germline V gene encodes CDR1 SNHLY and CDR2 FYNNEI. This CDR3 has 15 residues. CDR3 in amino acids: CASVGGWGPQETQYF. DNA for the CDR3: TGTGCCAGTGTTGGGGGGTGGGGTCCTCAAGAGACCCAGTACTTC.

The chain combines TRBV11-3 with TRBJ2-1; D is unresolved. In germline, CDR1 is SGHNT, CDR2 YENEEA. CDR3 length: 15 amino acids. The V and J ends lost 0 bases and 0 bases respectively, with 6 bases between them. The chain's CDR3 is CASSLEWSSYNEQFF. CDR3 nucleotide sequence: TGTGCCAGCAGCTTAGAATGGAGCTCCTACAATGAGCAGTTCTTC.

The rearrangement links TRBV2 to TRBJ2-1, with TRBD1 as a possible D gene (5 bases). CDR3 length equals 14 residues. Trimming removed 4 bases from V and 0 bases from J, with 7 bases in between. Germline V gives CDR1 SNHLY, CDR2 FYNNEI. DNA of the CDR3: TGTGCCAGCAGTGGACAGCACTCCTACAATGAGCAGTTCTTC. Protein: CASSGQHSYNEQFF.

This chain joins TRBV5-1 and TRBJ1-4, with no clear D. Germline V CDR1 and CDR2: SGHRS, YFSETQ. V was pared by 0 bases and J by 0 bases, with 15 bases between. The CDR3 sequence is 18 residues long. As DNA, the CDR3 is TGCGCCAGCAGCTTGGCGCGGGCAGGACGTGCAACTAATGAAAAACTGTTTTTT. This encodes CASSLARAGRATNEKLFF.

The chain carries TRBV21-1 and TRBJ2-7; the DNA was not used to check the table's D call, TRBD1. TRBV21-1 is tagged as a pseudogene. The CDR3 extends over 12 amino acids. CDR3 sequence: CARQPYSYEQYF. In DNA, the CDR3 is TGTGCTCGACAGCCGTACTCCTACGAGCAGTACTTC.

The J gene is TRBJ2-3, the V gene TRBV9, with D unresolved. Germline values: CDR1 SGDLS, CDR2 YYNGEE. V was clipped by 3 bases and J by 2 bases, with 7 bases between them. The CDR3 runs to 13 residues. This CDR3 is CASSGYYTDTQYF. The CDR3 DNA is TGTGCCAGCAGCGGCTACTACACAGATACGCAGTATTTT.

For this clone: The identical CDR3 is also encoded by other nucleotide sequences in the sample. The chain is built from TRBV30 and TRBJ2-1; TRBD1 matches 8 bases. The CDR3 is 13 residues long. The germline V gene has CDR1 GTSNPN and CDR2 SVGIG (reference sequence). With V trimmed by 5 bases and J by 2 bases, 2 bases remained unmatched. CDR3 DNA: TGTGCCTGGTCAGGGGGCGCCTACAATGAGCAGTTCTTC. This gives the protein CAWSGGAYNEQFF.

The genes are TRBV15 and TRBJ2-5; 8 bases map to TRBD1. The length of the CDR3 is 15 residues. V lost 0 bases to trimming and J lost 11 bases; unmatched junction nucleotides: 11. The germline CDR1 and CDR2 sequences are LNHNV and YYDKDF (reference sequence). The CDR3 region is CATSRDGQGLGEQYF. DNA for the CDR3: TGTGCCACCAGCAGAGATGGACAGGGACTTGGTGAGCAGTACTTC.

The J gene is TRBJ2-7, the V gene TRBV4-3; a weak D match, TRBD2 (7 bases). The CDR3 length is 12 residues. V gave up 8 bases and J gave up 5 bases, with 13 bases separating them. Germline V lookup: CDR1 LGHNA, CDR2 YSLEER. This CDR3 reads CASGDGGHEQYF. The CDR3 region has the DNA TGCGCCAGCGGCGACGGGGGGCACGAGCAGTACTTC.

This chain joins TRBV5-5 and TRBJ1-3; D is ambiguous. CDR1 is SGHKS, CDR2 YYEKEE, per germline (reference sequence). The CDR3 is 16 residues long. Trimming took off 0 bases at V and 3 bases at J, with 13 bases between the two ends. The CDR3 DNA sequence: TGTGCCAGCAGCTTGGCCGATTGGAGCGGTGGAAACACCATATATTTT. The encoded protein is CASSLADWSGGNTIYF.

This sequence joins TRBV28 and TRBJ2-1; D is perhaps TRBD1 (5 bases). Germline V CDR1 and CDR2: MDHEN, SYDVKM. The CDR3 runs 14 residues. V lost 8 bases to trimming and J lost 5 bases, with 16 bases between them. CDR3 DNA: TGTGCCAGCTCCTACCCTGGGGCCAACAATGAGCAGTTCTTC. Its translation is CASSYPGANNEQFF.